These T cell receptor beta chains were read from a single sample in a study of blood T cell repertoires in COVID-19. Sequencing used immunoSEQ multiplex PCR; TCRdb keeps in-frame clones, though not all of them. The table lists some 130,000 clones, more than 90% of them singletons. The sample was peripheral blood. The receptors originated from a middle-aged man with active COVID-19. Each CDR3 is given with its conserved first and last residue. The D gene is left open where the match is weak. Clone size is stated in some rows and not others, as once, few, many or a class when expanded.

clone_size d_call j_call v_call cdr3_nt cdr3_aa
NA NA TRBJ2-3 TRBV19 TGTGCCAGTAGTATAGGGACTAGCACAGATACGCAGTATTTT CASSIGTSTDTQYF
NA NA TRBJ1-2 TRBV19 TGTGCCAGTAGTCTCCGAACAGGGATTGGCCTCTATGGCTACACCTTC CASSLRTGIGLYGYTF
NA TRBD2 TRBJ2-3 TRBV24-1 TGTGCCACCAGGGGGACTAGCGACCGCACAGATACGCAGTATTTT CATRGTSDRTDTQYF
NA TRBD2 TRBJ2-1 TRBV28 TGTGCCAGCAGTTTGATCGCGGGAGGGCCGAAGGAGCAGTTCTTC CASSLIAGGPKEQFF
NA NA TRBJ1-2 TRBV6-5 TGTGCCAGCAGTCCCGGGAAAGTGGGTGGCTACACCTTC CASSPGKVGGYTF
NA TRBD1 TRBJ1-1 TRBV2 TGTGCCAGCAGTCAGGGGGAGAACACTGAAGCTTTCTTT CASSQGENTEAFF
NA NA TRBJ2-2 TRBV24-1 TGTGCCACCAGTGACTCCGACACCGGGGAGCTGTTTTTT CATSDSDTGELFF
NA TRBD2 TRBJ2-1 TRBV11-2 TGTGCCAGCAGTTTACGGGGGGGCTTCGTTTATGAGCAGTTCTTC CASSLRGGFVYEQFF
NA NA TRBJ1-1 TRBV10-2 TGCGCCAGCAGTGAGGGGACTAGGACCACTGAAGCTTTCTTT CASSEGTRTTEAFF
NA NA TRBJ1-1 TRBV12-3/TRBV12-4 TGTGCCAGCAGGAAACAGGTAAACACTGAAGCTTTCTTT CASRKQVNTEAFF
NA NA TRBJ2-7 TRBV5-4 TGTGCCAGCAGCTTGGCAGGGAAGCACGAGCAGTACTTC CASSLAGKHEQYF
NA NA TRBJ1-3 TRBV30 TGTGCCTGGAGCCGACAAGGCGCGAGCTCTGGAAACACCATATATTTT CAWSRQGASSGNTIYF
NA NA TRBJ2-3 TRBV6-6 TGTGCCAGCAGCCCTTTCGGGGTATCAGATACGCAGTATTTT CASSPFGVSDTQYF
NA TRBD1 TRBJ1-4 TRBV7-2 TGTGCCAGCAGCGCGAACAGGGGTACAAGCGAAAAACTGTTTTTT CASSANRGTSEKLFF
NA NA TRBJ2-3 TRBV11-3 TGTGCCAGCAGCTTTTCCCCTAGCTCACGCACAGATACGCAGTATTTT CASSFSPSSRTDTQYF
NA NA TRBJ1-2 TRBV7-9 TGTGCCAGCAGTCAGGACGAGTCGGCAGGGCCAGATAGTGGCTACACCTTC CASSQDESAGPDSGYTF
NA NA TRBJ2-1 TRBV13 TGTGCCAGCAGCCCAACCACCGGGACATCGCCGAGGCGATCCTACAATGAGCAGTTCTTC CASSPTTGTSPRRSYNEQFF
NA NA TRBJ1-2 TRBV19 TGTGCCGTGCACAAAAATGGCTACACCTTC CAVHKNGYTF
NA NA TRBJ2-3 TRBV5-1 TGCGCCAGCAGCTCACGGGGGGCCTTCACAGATACGCAGTATTTT CASSSRGAFTDTQYF
once NA TRBJ2-3 TRBV25-1 TGTGCCAGCCGAGATCAACTCGCAGATACGCAGTATTTT CASRDQLADTQYF
NA NA TRBJ2-1 TRBV5-1 TGCGCCAGCAGCAGACCGGGGGATGAGCAGTTCTTC CASSRPGDEQFF
NA TRBD2 TRBJ2-1 TRBV19 TGTGCCAGTAGTATAGAGATGAGCGGGAGGCCCCTGGGTGGGCAGTTCTTC CASSIEMSGRPLGGQFF
NA TRBD2 TRBJ2-5 TRBV5-4 TGTGCCAGCAGCCAGCCGGGACTAGCGGCGCAAGAGACCCAGTACTTC CASSQPGLAAQETQYF
NA TRBD1 TRBJ2-7 TRBV6-5 TGTGCCAGCAGTCCTGGGACAGGCCCGACCTACGAGCAGTACTTC CASSPGTGPTYEQYF
few TRBD1 TRBJ1-2 TRBV30 TGTGCCTGGAGCAGGGGGCAAGTCTATGGCTACACCTTC CAWSRGQVYGYTF
once TRBD1 TRBJ1-1 TRBV30 TGTGCCTGTGATTCAGTGAGGGGGCAGATTGAAGCTTTCTTT CACDSVRGQIEAFF
NA TRBD1 TRBJ2-5 TRBV7-9 TGTGCCAGCAGCTCCGGACAGGGTACTGAGACCCAGTACTTC CASSSGQGTETQYF
NA NA TRBJ2-3 TRBV4-1 TGCGCCAGCAGCCAAGATGGGGGCCCGGGTACCACGCAGTATTTT CASSQDGGPGTTQYF